Presented here are 21 T cell receptor beta chains from one specimen sequenced in a study of T-cell reconstitution after alpha-beta-depleted transplantation in children. Unique molecular identifiers were built into the TCRbeta library. TCRdb independently ran MiXCR on the PCR reads; one entry per CDR3 protein. The sample has about 540,000 distinct CDR3 sequences, about 16% seen once; the top ten hold roughly 3.3%. The specimen comprised PBMCs from the stem cell graft donor, sampled from the stem cell graft. These TCRs come from a human donor who donated a stem cell graft to a child with acute lymphoblastic leukemia.

This clonotype was picked up a small number of times. The chain links TRBV15 to TRBJ2-2, with TRBD1 matching over 8 bases. This CDR3 is 15 amino acids long. The V gene's germline CDR1 is LNHNV and CDR2 YYDKDF (reference sequence). The junction had 4 bases not matched to a gene; V was cut back by 7 bases and J by 0 bases. In DNA, the CDR3 is TGTGCCACCACAGACAGGGGACCGAACACCGGGGAGCTGTTTTTT. This translates into CATTDRGPNTGELFF.

This clonotype was observed a handful of times. V usage is TRBV12-3 or TRBV12-4 and J usage is TRBJ2-7, with 11 bases lining up with TRBD2. The CDR3 spans 15 residues. J lost 2 bases, V lost 6 bases, and 6 bases had no gene match. CDR3 bases: TGTGCCAGCAGAGCGGGACTAGCGGATCCCTACGAGCAGTACTTC. This gives the protein CASRAGLADPYEQYF.

This rearrangement joins TRBV20-1 to TRBJ2-3, with TRBD1 identical over 11 bases. Germline assignment: CDR1 DFQATT and CDR2 SNEGSKA (reference sequence). V lost 7 bases to trimming and J lost 6 bases; unmatched junction nucleotides: 12. CDR3 size: 15 residues. CDR3 DNA sequence: TGCAGTGTTATCCGGGACAGGGGGTACAGGGATACGCAGTATTTT. Protein product: CSVIRDRGYRDTQYF.

The V gene is TRBV10-3, the J gene TRBJ2-1; TRBD2 matches 11 bases. Germline V gene data show CDR1 as ENHRY and CDR2 as SYGVKD. This CDR3 has 20 residues. J lost 2 bases, V lost 3 bases, and 15 bases had no gene match. The CDR3 region has the DNA TGTGCCATCAGTGACCCATCGGGACTAGCGGAGGCCCCGCCCTACAATGAGCAGTTCTTC. Translated, it gives CAISDPSGLAEAPPYNEQFF.

This clonotype was recorded a few times. The rearrangement links TRBV9 to TRBJ1-1, with TRBD1 as a possible D gene (6 bases). The germline gives CDR1 SGDLS, CDR2 YYNGEE. V lost 4 bases to trimming and J lost 1 base, with 17 bases between them. This CDR3 contains 16 residues. CDR3 loop: CASSILGQITNTEAFF. The CDR3, as DNA: TGTGCCAGCAGCATACTAGGACAGATTACGAACACTGAAGCTTTCTTT.

This chain uses TRBV20-1 with TRBJ2-7; TRBD1 might be the D (6 bases). The CDR3 spans 14 residues. CDR1 and CDR2 (germline): DFQATT, SNEGSKA (reference sequence). Written as DNA, the CDR3 is TGCAGCACCAAAAGGACAGCTAATTCCTACGAGCAGTACTTC. This translates into CSTKRTANSYEQYF.

V usage is TRBV11-2 and J usage is TRBJ2-2, with TRBD2 matching over 11 bases. The germline V gene encodes CDR1 SGHAT and CDR2 FQNNGV. Trimming cost V 7 bases and J 7 bases; bases outside gene matches: 17. This CDR3 region has 18 residues. DNA for the CDR3: TGTGCCAGCATCCAAAGGGGGGGAACTAGCGGGAGAGGCGGGGAGCTGTTTTTT. Residues: CASIQRGGTSGRGGELFF.

The chain carries TRBV29-1 and TRBJ1-2, with D possibly TRBD1 on 5 matching bases. Looked up from germline, CDR1 is SQVTM and CDR2 is ANQGSEA. Trimming left V 6 bases short and J 4 bases short, with 18 bases between. The CDR3 has 14 amino acids. CDR3 DNA sequence: TGCAGCGTCCCCCGGGACGGGGACCTCTATGGCTACACCTTC. Its protein product is CSVPRDGDLYGYTF.

This clonotype was observed many times. The chain is built from TRBV20-1 and TRBJ1-1; D not resolved. The CDR3 is made up of 13 amino acids. V was pared by 6 bases and J by 4 bases, with 15 bases between. CDR1 and CDR2 (germline): DFQATT, SNEGSKA (reference sequence). The DNA for the CDR3 is TGCAGTGCCAAAAAGAGAGCAGTCACTGAAGCTTTCTTT. As protein: CSAKKRAVTEAFF.

There are a few counts of this clonotype. The J gene is TRBJ2-5, the V gene TRBV7-8; D unclear. CDR3 size: 14 residues. The V end lost 4 bases, the J end lost 2 bases, and 11 bases lay between the germline ends. Germline loops: CDR1 SGHVS, CDR2 FQNEAQ. Here the CDR3 reads CASSSSHRQETQYF. The CDR3 nucleotides are TGTGCCAGCAGCTCCTCCCACAGACAAGAGACCCAGTACTTC.

There are a few counts of this clonotype. This chain links TRBV10-2 with TRBJ2-7; 7 bases map to TRBD1. The CDR3 sequence is 15 residues long. Per the germline V gene, CDR1 is WSHSY and CDR2 is SAAADI. V shed 6 bases, J shed 7 bases, and the junction held 15 bases outside the gene matches. CDR3 sequence (DNA): TGCGCCAGCAGGCGGAACAGGGGCTTTTCGGTGGAGCAGTACTTC. Translated: CASRRNRGFSVEQYF.

CDR3 bases: TGTGCCAGCAGCTTAGTTCCAGAGACGGGAAAACTGTTTTTT. It encodes CASSLVPETGKLFF. The chain employs TRBV11-2 and TRBJ1-4; D gene uncertain. Germline CDR1 reads SGHAT; CDR2 reads FQNNGV. The CDR3 is made up of 14 amino acids. The V and J ends lost 1 base and 10 bases respectively, with 13 bases between them. The complete variable domain, with remaining parts taken from reference TRBV11-2 and TRBJ1-4, reads EAGVAQSPRYKIIEKRQSVAFWCNPISGHATLYWYQQILGQGPKLLIQFQNNGVVDDSQLPKDRFSAERLKGVDSTLKIQPAKLEDSAVYLCASSLVPETGKLFFGSGTQLSVL.

The V and J genes are TRBV5-5 and TRBJ1-2; no firm D call. CDR3 length equals 13 residues. With 0 bases removed from V and 5 bases from J, the gap between germline ends came to 8 bases. Germline CDR1 reads SGHKS; CDR2 reads YYEKEE (reference sequence). The chain's CDR3 is CASSLAKVYGYTF. In DNA form, the CDR3 reads TGTGCCAGCAGCTTGGCCAAGGTTTATGGCTACACCTTC.

CDR3 in DNA: TGCGCCAGCAGCTTGGTTTCAGGGCCCTACAATGAGCAGTTCTTC. This translates into CASSLVSGPYNEQFF. The V gene is TRBV5-1, the J gene TRBJ2-1; possible D gene TRBD1, 5 bases. Trimming took 0 bases from V and 2 from J, leaving 9 bases between them. The CDR3 sequence is 15 residues long. Germline CDR1 and CDR2: SGHRS and YFSETQ.

A few counts support this clonotype. The chain has TRBV15 and TRBJ1-5; weak D call: TRBD1 (5 bases). V dropped 4 bases and J dropped 0 bases, with 13 bases sitting between them. There are 16 residues in the CDR3. Germline CDR1 and CDR2: LNHNV and YYDKDF (reference sequence). The DNA of the CDR3 is TGTGCCACCAGCATTTTTGACAGTTATAGCAATCAGCCCCAGCATTTT. This sequence encodes CATSIFDSYSNQPQHF.

This clonotype came up a few times. This sequence joins TRBV12-3 or TRBV12-4 and TRBJ2-1; TRBD1 agrees at 11 bases. V was pared by 6 bases and J by 8 bases, with 9 bases of the junction left unmatched. The CDR3 spans 15 residues. In DNA form, the CDR3 reads TGTGCCAGCAGCGTAGGACAGGGGGCTTTTGATGAGCAGTTCTTC. Translated: CASSVGQGAFDEQFF.

This clonotype occurred many times. This chain connects TRBV5-1 to TRBJ2-3, with D possibly being TRBD1 (5 bases). With 2 bases removed from V and 6 bases from J, the gap between germline ends came to 13 bases. The CDR3 runs 14 residues. Germline lookup yields CDR1 SGHRS and CDR2 YFSETQ. This CDR3 reads CASSFEQARDTQYF. The CDR3 nucleotides read TGCGCCAGCAGCTTCGAACAGGCCAGGGATACGCAGTATTTT.

The CDR3 loop reads CASSLVGTSGSGYEQYF. DNA for the CDR3: TGTGCCAGCAGCTTGGTCGGGACTAGCGGGAGCGGGTACGAGCAGTACTTC. J is TRBJ2-7 and V is TRBV5-8; 14 bases fit TRBD2. CDR1 SGHTS and CDR2 YDEGEE come from the germline V gene. The CDR3 loop spans 17 amino acids. With V trimmed by 0 bases and J by 4 bases, 6 bases remained unmatched.

This clonotype was counted a few times. The chain carries TRBV27 and TRBJ1-6, with D perhaps matching TRBD1 (6 bases). This CDR3 comprises 16 residues. Trimming removed 7 bases at V and 7 bases at J, with 20 bases between. Germline CDR1 MNHEY, CDR2 SMNVEV (reference sequence). This CDR3 reads CASTRGAAQGNSPLHF. CDR3 DNA: TGTGCCAGCACCAGAGGTGCCGCGCAGGGGAATTCACCCCTCCACTTT.

This clonotype was observed a handful of times. The CDR3 nucleotides read TGCGCCAGCAGCTTGGGGACAGATTACAATGAGCAGTTCTTC. This encodes CASSLGTDYNEQFF. The chain has TRBV5-1 and TRBJ2-1; D is perhaps TRBD1 (6 bases). Trimming removed 0 bases at V and 4 bases at J, with 8 bases between. The CDR3 covers 14 residues. Germline assignment: CDR1 SGHRS and CDR2 YFSETQ.

This clonotype came up a few times. The gene calls are TRBV14 and TRBJ2-7, with no clear D. The CDR3 length is 12 residues. Germline V gives CDR1 SGHDN, CDR2 FVKESK. The germline V and J ends were trimmed by 4 bases and 9 bases, with 13 bases remaining between them. The CDR3 DNA sequence: TGTGCCAGCAGCCCATCAGCCACGGTGCAGTACTTC. It yields the protein CASSPSATVQYF.